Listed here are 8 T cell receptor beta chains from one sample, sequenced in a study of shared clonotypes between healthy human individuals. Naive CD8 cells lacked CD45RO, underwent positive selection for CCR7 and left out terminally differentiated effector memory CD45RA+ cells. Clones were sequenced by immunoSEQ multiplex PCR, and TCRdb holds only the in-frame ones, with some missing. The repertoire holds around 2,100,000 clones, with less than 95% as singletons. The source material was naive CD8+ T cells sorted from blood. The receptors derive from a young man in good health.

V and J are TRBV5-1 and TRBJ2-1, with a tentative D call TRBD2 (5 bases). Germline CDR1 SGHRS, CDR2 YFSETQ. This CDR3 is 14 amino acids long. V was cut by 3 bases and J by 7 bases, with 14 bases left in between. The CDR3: CASSSVEGLNEQFF. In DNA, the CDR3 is TGCGCCAGCAGCTCTGTCGAGGGCCTAAATGAGCAGTTCTTC.

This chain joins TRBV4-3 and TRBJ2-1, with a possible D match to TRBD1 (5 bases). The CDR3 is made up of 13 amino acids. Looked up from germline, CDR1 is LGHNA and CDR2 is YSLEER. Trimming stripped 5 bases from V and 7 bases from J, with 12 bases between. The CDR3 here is CASSLSGQNEQFF. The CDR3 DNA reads TGCGCCAGCAGCTTAAGTGGACAAAATGAGCAGTTCTTC.

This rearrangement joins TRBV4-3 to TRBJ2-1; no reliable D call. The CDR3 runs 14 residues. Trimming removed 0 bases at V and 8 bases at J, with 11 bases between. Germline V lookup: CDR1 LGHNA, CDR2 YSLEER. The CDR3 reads CASSQDHRMDEQFF. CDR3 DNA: TGCGCCAGCAGCCAAGATCACCGGATGGATGAGCAGTTCTTC.

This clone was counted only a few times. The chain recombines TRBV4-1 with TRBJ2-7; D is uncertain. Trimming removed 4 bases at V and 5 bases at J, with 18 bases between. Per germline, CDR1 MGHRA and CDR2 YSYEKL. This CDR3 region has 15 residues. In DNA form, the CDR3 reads TGCGCCAGCAGCCCTTCTGAGCTTATATCCGACGAGCAGTACTTC. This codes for CASSPSELISDEQYF.

CDR3 region: CASSSDGGRLEQYF. DNA of the CDR3: TGTGCCAGCAGCTCGGACGGAGGCAGGCTCGAGCAGTACTTC. This sequence joins TRBV7-8 and TRBJ2-7, with D perhaps TRBD2 (5 bases). CDR3 size: 14 residues. Deletions cut 4 bases from V and 6 bases from J, with 16 bases between. Germline V lookup: CDR1 SGHVS, CDR2 FQNEAQ. The full variable domain, in which reference TRBV7-8 and TRBJ2-7 provide the parts outside the CDR3, is GAGVSQSPRYKVAKRGQDVALRCDPISGHVSLFWYQQALGQGPEFLTYFQNEAQLDKSGLPSDRFFAERPEGSVSTLKIQRTQQEDSAVYLCASSSDGGRLEQYFGPGTRLTVT.

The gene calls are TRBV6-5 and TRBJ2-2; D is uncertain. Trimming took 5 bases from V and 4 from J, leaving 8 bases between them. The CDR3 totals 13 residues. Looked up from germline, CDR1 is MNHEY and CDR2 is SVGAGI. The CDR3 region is CASSPTLTGELFF. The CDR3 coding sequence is TGTGCCAGCAGTCCCACCCTCACCGGGGAGCTGTTTTTT.

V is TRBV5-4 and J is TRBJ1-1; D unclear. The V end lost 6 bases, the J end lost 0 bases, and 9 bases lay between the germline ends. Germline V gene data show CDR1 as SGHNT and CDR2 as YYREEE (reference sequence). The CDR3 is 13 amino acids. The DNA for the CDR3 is TGTGCCAGCAAGGAGAGAATGAACACTGAAGCTTTCTTT. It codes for CASKERMNTEAFF.

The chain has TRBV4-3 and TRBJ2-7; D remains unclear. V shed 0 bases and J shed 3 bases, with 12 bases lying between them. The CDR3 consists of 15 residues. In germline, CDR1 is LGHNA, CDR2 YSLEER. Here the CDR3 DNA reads TGCGCCAGCAGCCAAGAGGGTCTACCAGGCTACGAGCAGTACTTC. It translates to CASSQEGLPGYEQYF.